The clone carrying this T cell receptor beta chain was seen only a few times. Antigen unknown. This record belongs to a study of T-cell reconstitution after alpha-beta-depleted transplantation in children. Preparing the TCRbeta library involved the use of unique molecular identifiers. One entry per CDR3 protein results from TCRdb running MiXCR on the PCR reads. The repertoire consists of more than 200,000 distinct CDR3 sequences, with approximately 8.4% occurring once and the leading ten covering roughly 36%. Findings of the study overall: Newly made T cells mostly supplied T-cell counts and diversity one year after transplant. In patients about two months after transplant, alpha-beta T cells reportedly arose from several hundred expanded graft clones. Several patients had high TCRbeta diversity at day 60; it came from surviving recipient T cells and thymic progenitors.

The V end lost 0 bases, the J end lost 2 bases, and 5 bases lay between the germline ends. This CDR3 comprises 13 residues. Germline CDR1 SGDLS, CDR2 YYNGEE. This TCR was sampled from a male patient aged 2-15 years who had a stem cell transplant for acute myeloid leukemia, so the T cells may come from the graft donor. The V call is TRBV9, the J call TRBJ1-2; unclear D gene. Source: PBMCs, mostly from graft donor cells, taken 360 days after TCRalphabeta/CD19-depleted stem cell transplant. The CDR3 here is CASSVEGNYGYTF. The CDR3 bases are TGTGCCAGCAGCGTAGAGGGCAACTATGGCTACACCTTC.